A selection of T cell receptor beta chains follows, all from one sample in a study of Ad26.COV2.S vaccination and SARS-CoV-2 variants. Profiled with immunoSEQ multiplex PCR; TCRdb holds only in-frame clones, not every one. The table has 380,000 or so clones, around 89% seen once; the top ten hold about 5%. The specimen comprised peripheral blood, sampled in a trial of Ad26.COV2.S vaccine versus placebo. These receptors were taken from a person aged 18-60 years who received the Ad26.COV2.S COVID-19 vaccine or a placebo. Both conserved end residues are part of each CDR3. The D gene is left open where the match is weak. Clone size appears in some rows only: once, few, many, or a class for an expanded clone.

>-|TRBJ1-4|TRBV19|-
CASSHYEKLFF
TGTGCCAGTAGTCATTACGAAAAACTGTTTTTT
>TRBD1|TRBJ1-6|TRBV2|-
CASSGQGATSPLHF
TGTGCCAGCAGTGGCCAGGGGGCTACTTCACCCCTCCACTTT
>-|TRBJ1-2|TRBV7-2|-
CASSLGPGNYGYTF
TGTGCCAGCAGCTTAGGACCAGGAAACTATGGCTACACCTTC
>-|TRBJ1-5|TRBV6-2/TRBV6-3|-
CASSQGGGQPQHF
TGTGCCAGCAGTCAGGGTGGAGGGCAGCCCCAGCATTTT
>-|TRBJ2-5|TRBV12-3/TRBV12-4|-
CASSFNREETQYF
TGTGCCAGCAGTTTCAACAGGGAAGAGACCCAGTACTTC
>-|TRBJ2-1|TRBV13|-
CASSFSQDGNEQFF
TGTGCCAGCAGCTTCAGTCAGGACGGCAATGAGCAGTTCTTC
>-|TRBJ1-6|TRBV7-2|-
CASSLDLNSPLHF
TGTGCCAGCAGCTTAGATCTAAATTCACCCCTCCACTTT
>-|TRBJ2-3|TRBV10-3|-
CAISDRETQYF
TGTGCCATCAGTGACAGGGAGACGCAGTATTTT
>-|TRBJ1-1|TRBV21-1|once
CASSKRNSWPGPNTEAFF
TGTGCCAGCAGCAAGAGAAACAGTTGGCCAGGACCGAACACTGAAGCTTTCTTT
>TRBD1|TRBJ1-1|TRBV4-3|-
CASSQTTGMNTEAFF
TGCGCCAGCAGCCAAACGACAGGGATGAACACTGAAGCTTTCTTT
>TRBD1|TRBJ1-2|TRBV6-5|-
CATPKGDRPFYGYTF
TGTGCCACCCCCAAGGGGGACAGACCCTTCTATGGCTACACCTTC
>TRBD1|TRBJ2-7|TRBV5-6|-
CASSSKDRYEQYF
TGTGCCAGCAGCTCTAAGGACAGGTACGAGCAGTACTTC
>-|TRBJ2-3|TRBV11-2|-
CASSLSGSGTDTQYF
TGTGCCAGCAGCTTATCTGGTAGCGGCACAGATACGCAGTATTTT
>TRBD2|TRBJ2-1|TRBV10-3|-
CAISVGGRVTYNEQFF
TGTGCCATCAGTGTTGGCGGGAGGGTTACCTACAATGAGCAGTTCTTC
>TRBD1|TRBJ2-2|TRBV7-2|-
CASSLGQGENTGELFF
TGTGCCAGCAGCTTAGGACAGGGGGAGAACACCGGGGAGCTGTTTTTT
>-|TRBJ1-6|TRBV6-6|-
CASSPRPAATIYNSPLHF
TGTGCCAGCAGTCCCCGCCCCGCCGCGACTATCTATAATTCACCCCTCCACTTT
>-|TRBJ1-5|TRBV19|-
CASSMGQTNQPQHF
TGTGCCAGTAGTATGGGACAAACCAATCAGCCCCAGCATTTT
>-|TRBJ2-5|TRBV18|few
CASSGDSETQYF
TGTGCCAGCTCCGGAGATAGCGAGACCCAGTACTTC
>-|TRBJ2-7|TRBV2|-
CASSPSIYEQYF
TGTGCCAGCAGTCCCTCTATCTACGAGCAGTACTTC
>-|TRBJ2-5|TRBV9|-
CASNPLEGETQYF
TGTGCCAGCAACCCCCTAGAGGGTGAGACCCAGTACTTC
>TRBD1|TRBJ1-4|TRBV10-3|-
CAISDPGQGHEKLFF
TGTGCCATCAGTGACCCGGGACAGGGTCATGAAAAACTGTTTTTT
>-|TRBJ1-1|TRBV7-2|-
CASSLSGYTEAFF
TGTGCCAGCAGCTTATCTGGGTACACTGAAGCTTTCTTT